This passage covers 27 T cell receptor beta chains from one sample sequenced in a study of alternative splicing in chronic myeloid leukemia remission (dated by TCRdb to about 2020). In the study overall: Remission specimens from the trials were collected at major or complete molecular response, at 12 or 24 months of TKI therapy.

Interpreted using the paper, the time point label stands for: major or complete molecular response after front-line TKI therapy. Library preparation was by bulk RNA-seq. This sample was sequenced with an Illumina HiSeq 2500. The TruSeq Stranded RNA sample prep kit was used to generate libraries of poly-A-enriched mRNA from an input of approximately 0.97 ug total RNA. Each entry corresponds to one CDR3 protein sequence from reads that TCRdb reprocessed, and DNA is not given. Within this sample are about 340 distinct CDR3 sequences, with approximately 98% of them counted one time only. The ten biggest clones cover 6% to 8% of the sample. The specimen was PBMCs or total blood leukocytes (not recorded which), collected during remission. The receptors were sampled from an adult with chronic myeloid leukemia.

The rearrangement joins TRBV5-1 to TRBJ2-5; TCRdb's assignment of TRBD2 cannot be checked, as there is no DNA. The CDR3 runs to 13 residues. The germline gives CDR1 SGHRS, CDR2 YFSETQ. The CDR3 loop is CASSLGQQETQYF.

This chain joins TRBV20-1 and TRBJ1-1; TCRdb gives TRBD1 as the D gene, but with no DNA this cannot be confirmed. CDR1 and CDR2 (germline): DFQATT, SNEGSKA (reference sequence). The CDR3 is made up of 13 amino acids. CDR3 amino acids: CSARQQGNTEAFF.

The J gene is TRBJ1-2, the V gene TRBV20/OR9-2. TRBV20/OR9-2 is an ORF, with its function uncertain. CDR3 length equals 16 residues. CDR3 protein: CSARDPSGQSTTGYTF.

The chain's CDR3 is CAITKDRENYGYTF. The chain carries TRBV10-3 and TRBJ1-2; the TCRdb call, TRBD1, lacks DNA for checking. CDR1 is ENHRY, CDR2 SYGVKD, per germline. The CDR3 spans 14 residues.

The gene calls are TRBV7-9 and TRBJ2-5. The CDR3 spans 13 residues. CDR1 is SEHNR, CDR2 FQNEAQ, per germline (reference sequence). CDR3 in amino acids: CASSFRKQETQYF.

The chain links TRBV29-1 to TRBJ2-5; no DNA is available, so the TRBD2 call from TCRdb remains unchecked. The CDR3 has 20 amino acids. The V gene's germline CDR1 is SQVTM and CDR2 ANQGSEA. The CDR3 protein is CSVGVSAGLAGGNLQETQYF.

The chain links TRBV19 to TRBJ2-1; the D call from TCRdb, TRBD2, cannot be confirmed without DNA. There are 14 residues in the CDR3. CDR1 is LNHDA, CDR2 SQIVND, per germline (reference sequence). CDR3: CASSVGLGGDEQFF.

The chain links TRBV12-3 or TRBV12-4 to TRBJ2-1; lacking DNA, the TRBD2 call made by TCRdb goes unchecked. The CDR3 runs to 15 residues. This chain's CDR3 is CASSFGGLNYNEQFF.

CDR3 region: CSVEGGGYGYTF. V and J are TRBV29-1 and TRBJ1-2. This CDR3 has 12 amino acids. The germline CDR1 and CDR2 sequences are SQVTM and ANQGSEA.

The V call is TRBV11-2, the J call TRBJ2-3. This CDR3 spans 14 amino acids. CDR1 and CDR2 (germline): SGHAT, FQNNGV. The chain's CDR3 is CASSLRSPTDTQYF.

The chain recombines TRBV7-9 with TRBJ2-3. Germline CDR1 is SEHNR and CDR2 is FQNEAQ (reference sequence). This CDR3 contains 13 residues. CDR3 sequence: CASSLEEGSTQYF.

This chain joins TRBV7-2 and TRBJ2-3. Germline CDR1 is SGHTA and CDR2 is FQGNSA. CDR3 size: 15 residues. The CDR3 spells CASSLAPQSTDTQYF.

The genes are TRBV12-3 or TRBV12-4 and TRBJ1-2. This CDR3 comprises 13 residues. CDR3 amino acids: CASSLGINYGYTF.

The chain is built from TRBV19 and TRBJ1-6. The CDR3 sequence is 16 residues long. Germline V gene lookup returns CDR1 LNHDA and CDR2 SQIVND (reference sequence). This chain's CDR3 is CASSIPTGQFNSPLHF.

This sequence joins TRBV30 and TRBJ1-1; TCRdb indicates TRBD1, and absent DNA this call remains unverified. The CDR3 totals 13 residues. From germline, CDR1 is GTSNPN and CDR2 SVGIG (reference sequence). CDR3: CALVQGLNTEAFF.

The chain has TRBV6-5 and TRBJ2-3. CDR1 MNHEY and CDR2 SVGAGI come from the germline V gene. This CDR3 is 15 amino acids long. The CDR3 is CASTMVLGSTDTQYF.

The chain has TRBV6-5 and TRBJ2-3; the D call from TCRdb, TRBD2, cannot be confirmed without DNA. The CDR3 length is 15 residues. Germline V gene lookup returns CDR1 MNHEY and CDR2 SVGAGI. The chain's CDR3 is CASRAGQKVTDTQYF.

CDR3 loop: CSAPRPASTDTQYF. The chain couples TRBV20-1 to TRBJ2-3. Germline CDR1 DFQATT, CDR2 SNEGSKA (reference sequence). The CDR3 extends over 14 amino acids.

This clonotype appeared a single time. This rearrangement joins TRBV30 to TRBJ2-3; TCRdb indicates TRBD1, and absent DNA this call remains unverified. Germline V gene sequence: CDR1 GTSNPN, CDR2 SVGIG (reference sequence). The length of the CDR3 is 12 residues. This CDR3 reads CAGGQGTDTQYF.

The chain links TRBV28 to TRBJ2-1; TCRdb designates TRBD2, a call that cannot be tested without DNA. Germline CDR1 is MDHEN and CDR2 is SYDVKM. The CDR3 sequence is 16 residues long. The CDR3 reads CASSSSWRRGDNEQFF.

This clonotype appeared once. The chain carries TRBV29-1 and TRBJ2-3; there is no DNA to check the TCRdb D call of TRBD2. Germline assignment: CDR1 SQVTM and CDR2 ANQGSEA. The CDR3 contains 15 residues. CDR3 sequence: CSVDRGAGVQDTQYF.

The V gene is TRBV18, the J gene TRBJ2-3; TCRdb's D call, TRBD2, is unchecked because there is no DNA. Germline V CDR1 and CDR2: KGHSH, LQKENI. The CDR3 spans 16 residues. CDR3 in amino acids: CASSPPRRGGTDTQYF.

The J gene is TRBJ1-2, the V gene TRBV20-1. This CDR3 has 12 amino acids. Germline V gene lookup returns CDR1 DFQATT and CDR2 SNEGSKA (reference sequence). CDR3 amino acids: CSASRQFYGYTF.

J is TRBJ2-7 and V is TRBV10-3; there is no DNA to check the TCRdb D call of TRBD1. CDR1 is ENHRY, CDR2 SYGVKD, per germline. The CDR3 runs 12 residues. CDR3 loop: CAIRSGGYEQYF.

The chain recombines TRBV30 with TRBJ2-7. Germline loops: CDR1 GTSNPN, CDR2 SVGIG (reference sequence). This CDR3 has 12 residues. CDR3 amino acids: CAWSKSYYEQYF.

The chain is built from TRBV6-5 and TRBJ2-7; TCRdb lists TRBD2, though no DNA is available to test this call. Germline V gene sequence: CDR1 MNHEY, CDR2 SVGAGI. The CDR3 spans 13 residues. This chain's CDR3 is CASSSGTSSEQYF.

This rearrangement joins TRBV6-4 to TRBJ2-1; TCRdb's D call of TRBD2 is untestable without DNA. Germline V gene sequence: CDR1 MRHNA, CDR2 SNTAGT. This CDR3 comprises 15 residues. The CDR3 region is CASSDWAGSYNEQFF.